Below are 11 T cell receptor beta chains sequenced from a single sample in a study of cytomegalovirus exposure and HLA in healthy donors (dated by TCRdb to the late 2010s). Libraries were constructed by the immunoSEQ multiplex PCR assay. For the multiplex PCR, a mixture combining 60 forward primers for TCR Vbeta segments and 13 reverse primers for TCR Jbeta segments was used. In TCRdb, the immuneACCESS table is reduced to in-frame sequences with V and J assigned. These tables do not hold every clone; where another copy was compared, an unresolved V gene accounts for under half, and the others remain unexplained. The sample data list about 110,000 clones, and around 83% of these were observed just once. 22% of the sample is taken by the ten largest. Sequencing input: PBMCs. These receptors were taken from a man aged 25-40 years in good health and CMV-seropositive.

As to this clone: Other nucleotide sequences in the sample specify the same CDR3. The rearrangement links TRBV11-2 to TRBJ1-2; 9 nucleotides line up with TRBD1. Trimming took 5 bases from V and 5 from J; bases not matched to a gene: 3. This CDR3 is 13 amino acids long. Germline-derived CDR1 and CDR2 are SGHAT and FQNNGV. CDR3 residues: CASSLGQGYGYTF. The CDR3 coding sequence is TGTGCCAGCAGCCTCGGACAGGGGTATGGCTACACCTTC.

The chain carries TRBV7-9 and TRBJ2-2; no definite D call. This CDR3 has 13 amino acids. Germline V gene data show CDR1 as SEHNR and CDR2 as FQNEAQ (reference sequence). Between the trimmed V and J ends, which lost 3 bases and 6 bases, there was a span of 8 bases. CDR3 in DNA: TGTGCCAGCAGCTTTCGCGCGGCCGGGGAGCTGTTTTTT. Its translation is CASSFRAAGELFF.

This clone was seen just once. The chain uses TRBV7-3 and TRBJ2-5, with 10 positions matching TRBD1. V lost 4 bases to trimming and J lost 4 bases; unmatched junction nucleotides: 12. This CDR3 comprises 17 residues. Germline CDR1 is SGHTA and CDR2 is FQGTGA. The CDR3 DNA reads as TGTGCCAGCAGCTCGGGCCGGGGACAGGGGAGGGGAGAGACCCAGTACTTC. Translated: CASSSGRGQGRGETQYF.

The CDR3 nucleotides read TGTGCCAGCTCACGACAGGGAAGGGATGAGCAGTTCTTC. Translation gives CASSRQGRDEQFF. The rearrangement links TRBV18 to TRBJ2-1; 7 positions match TRBD1. This CDR3 region has 13 residues. V was pared by 4 bases and J by 8 bases, with 5 bases of the junction left unmatched. CDR1 is KGHSH, CDR2 LQKENI, per germline.

The chain couples TRBV19 to TRBJ2-1; D perhaps matches TRBD2 (5 bases). V was pared by 8 bases and J by 3 bases, with 14 bases between. CDR3 length: 14 amino acids. CDR1 and CDR2 (germline): LNHDA, SQIVND (reference sequence). The CDR3 is CASLSRADYNEQFF. For the CDR3, the DNA is TGTGCCAGTCTGTCGAGGGCTGACTACAATGAGCAGTTCTTC.

This chain uses TRBV5-1 with TRBJ2-2, with TRBD1 matching over 8 bases. CDR1 and CDR2 from the germline V gene are SGHRS and YFSETQ. V was pared by 0 bases and J by 6 bases, with 7 bases of the junction left unmatched. This CDR3 has 16 amino acids. The CDR3 nucleotides read TGCGCCAGCAGCTTGGGCAGGGGGCTTCAATCCGGGGAGCTGTTTTTT. This sequence encodes CASSLGRGLQSGELFF.

V and J are TRBV11-1 and TRBJ2-7, with D maybe TRBD1 (6 bases). The CDR3 sequence is 14 residues long. V gave up 2 bases and J gave up 2 bases, with 10 bases separating them. Germline loops: CDR1 SGHAT, CDR2 FQDESV (reference sequence). The CDR3 sequence: CASSLRGITYEQYF. The CDR3 nucleotides read TGTGCCAGCAGCTTAAGGGGGATTACCTACGAGCAGTACTTC. Filled out from reference TRBV11-1 and TRBJ2-7, the complete variable domain reads EAEVAQSPRYKITEKSQAVAFWCDPISGHATLYWYRQILGQGPELLVQFQDESVVDDSQLPKDRFSAERLKGVDSTLKIQPAELGDSAMYLCASSLRGITYEQYFGPGTRLTVT.

The chain links TRBV5-4 to TRBJ2-1, with 9 bases aligning to TRBD2. The trim removed 4 bases at V and 8 bases at J, leaving 7 bases unmatched. The CDR3 has 14 amino acids. Per germline, CDR1 SGHNT and CDR2 YYREEE (reference sequence). This CDR3 reads CASSLSGGPHEQFF. The DNA for the CDR3 is TGTGCCAGCAGCCTTAGCGGGGGCCCCCATGAGCAGTTCTTC.

This chain connects TRBV29-1 to TRBJ1-1; TRBD1 is a possible D gene (5 bases). CDR3 length: 14 amino acids. V lost 1 base to trimming and J lost 4 bases, with 13 bases between them. Germline-derived CDR1 and CDR2 are SQVTM and ANQGSEA. The CDR3, as DNA: TGCAGCGTTGAAGTGCGGGGGACGGGCACTGAAGCTTTCTTT. Its protein is CSVEVRGTGTEAFF.

The gene calls are TRBV25-1 and TRBJ2-2, with D possibly matching TRBD1 (5 bases). V was cut by 2 bases and J by 4 bases, with 8 bases left in between. The CDR3 covers 14 residues. Germline V lookup: CDR1 MGHDK, CDR2 SYGVNS. The CDR3 loop is CASSEQGFTGELFF. Written as DNA, the CDR3 is TGTGCCAGCAGTGAACAGGGATTCACCGGGGAGCTGTTTTTT.

The chain has TRBV10-3 and TRBJ2-1, with D maybe TRBD2 (5 bases). The germline V gene encodes CDR1 ENHRY and CDR2 SYGVKD. Trimming cost V 10 bases and J 8 bases, with 18 bases left between them. The CDR3 has 13 residues. The CDR3 loop reads CASRQLSSDEQFF. Written as DNA, the CDR3 is TGTGCCAGTCGCCAGTTGAGTAGCGATGAGCAGTTCTTC.